Listed below are T cell receptor beta chains from one sample, sequenced in a study of cytomegalovirus exposure and HLA in healthy donors. Repertoires were generated with immunoSEQ multiplex PCR, while TCRdb's copy carries only in-frame clones and drops some. This sample yields about 190,000 clones, of which approximately 84% are seen a single time; about 2.4% belongs to the top ten. Sequencing used PBMCs. The receptors were gathered from a woman aged 45 to 65 in good health and CMV-seropositive. Each CDR3 is given with its conserved first and last residue. Fields, in order: V gene, CDR3 protein.

>TRBV11-3
CASSLVRQGANNEKLFF
>TRBV19
CASSIATSRETQYF
>TRBV5-4
CASSNGGGSTDTQYF
>TRBV2
CASSAGQTNTEAFF
>TRBV6-1
CASPHIEAFF
>TRBV5-1
CASSLAGVNTDTQYF
>TRBV5-4
CASRLLERGPEMQYF
>TRBV6-1
CASRRQGLGGTEAFF
>TRBV6-6
CASSPQGAYQPQHF
>TRBV7-2
CASSLLAGLVAGNTIYF
>TRBV5-1
CASSRERGTSTDTQYF
>TRBV11-2
CASAPPGWGTEAFF
>TRBV6-1
CASLATMEGYTF
>TRBV2
CASNQHHPTSGERTQYF
>TRBV7-2
CASSLAGGPPPLF
>TRBV28
CASGFSGVGETQYF
>TRBV16
CASSQSTYTDTQYF
>TRBV7-8
CASSRTSYYEQYF
>TRBV5-1
CASSPGQGMGTDTQYF
>TRBV6-6
CATTPRGTKTDTQYF
>TRBV29-1
CSVRDRGYEQYF
>TRBV6-1
CASSEVSGETQYF
>TRBV10-3
CAISGGTGMSTGELFF
>TRBV30
CAWSTGYNSPLHF
>TRBV6-5
CASSYTQGGAYEQYF
>TRBV5-4
CASSLGGQGAEDTQYF
>TRBV6-1
CAISDAGTRSSGNTIYF
>TRBV4-3
CASSQEDRPNQPQHF
>TRBV7-8
CASSPRTANTGELFF
>TRBV21-1
CASSSLRGGFGDTQYF
>TRBV9
CASSVAASGVNIQYF
>TRBV7-2
CASSLAGTGVSYEQYF